This T cell receptor (beta chain) was retrieved from a study of blood T cells in healthy people across ages. This clonotype appeared a single time. Antigen specificity is unknown. Germline is not matched at one junction end, which may reflect a read error. The germline CDR1 and CDR2 sequences are MNHEY and SVGAGI. This CDR3 is 14 amino acids long. The individuals who served as donors were healthy Caucasians living in Russia, aged roughly 6 to 90. Study findings and constraints: Long-lived donors had more naive CD4+ cells and higher diversity than aged donors.

Next came a second PCR, run for roughly 6 to 11 cycles, which used a sample-barcoded 5' primer along with a J-beta primer mix. A template-switch adaptor with 12 random nucleotides tagged each cDNA molecule. TCRdb fed the 5' RACE reads into MiXCR, producing one record per CDR3 protein. The sample consists of 550,000 to 800,000 distinct CDR3 sequences, 20% to 25% of them appearing once. The clonotype was recovered from a man in his 70s in good health. V and J are TRBV6-5 and TRBJ2-2, with TRBD2 as a possible D gene (6 bases). Sequenced sample: blood. The CDR3 DNA reads as TGTGTCAGCAGTTACGGGCGGGGAACCGGGGAGCTGTTTTTT. Translation gives CVSSYGRGTGELFF.